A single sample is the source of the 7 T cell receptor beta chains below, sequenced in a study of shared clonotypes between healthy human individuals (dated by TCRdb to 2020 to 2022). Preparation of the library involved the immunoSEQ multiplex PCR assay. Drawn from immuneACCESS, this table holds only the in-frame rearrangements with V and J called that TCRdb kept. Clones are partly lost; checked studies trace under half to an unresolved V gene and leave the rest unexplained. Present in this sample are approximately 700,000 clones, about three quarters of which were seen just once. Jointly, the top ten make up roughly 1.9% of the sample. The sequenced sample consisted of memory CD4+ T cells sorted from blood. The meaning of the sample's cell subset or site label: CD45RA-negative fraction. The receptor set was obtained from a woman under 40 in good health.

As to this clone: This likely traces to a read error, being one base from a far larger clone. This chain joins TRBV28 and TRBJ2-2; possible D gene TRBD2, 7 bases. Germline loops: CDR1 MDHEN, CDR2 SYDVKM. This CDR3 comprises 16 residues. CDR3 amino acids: CASSTPWGGDTEELFF. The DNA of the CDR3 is TGTGCCAGCAGTACCCCCTGGGGAGGGGACACCGAGGAGCTGTTTTTT.

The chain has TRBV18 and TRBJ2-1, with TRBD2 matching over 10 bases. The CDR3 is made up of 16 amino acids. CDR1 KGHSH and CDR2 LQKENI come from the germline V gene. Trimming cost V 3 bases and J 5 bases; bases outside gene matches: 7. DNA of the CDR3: TGTGCCAGCTCACCCCAGAGCGGGAGGGTGGACAATGAGCAGTTCTTC. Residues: CASSPQSGRVDNEQFF.

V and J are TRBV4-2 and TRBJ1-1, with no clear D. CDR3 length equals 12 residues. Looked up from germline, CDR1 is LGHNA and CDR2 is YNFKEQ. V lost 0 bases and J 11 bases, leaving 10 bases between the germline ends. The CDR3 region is CASSQDGSCAFF. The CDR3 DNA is TGTGCCAGCAGCCAAGATGGGAGTTGCGCTTTCTTT.

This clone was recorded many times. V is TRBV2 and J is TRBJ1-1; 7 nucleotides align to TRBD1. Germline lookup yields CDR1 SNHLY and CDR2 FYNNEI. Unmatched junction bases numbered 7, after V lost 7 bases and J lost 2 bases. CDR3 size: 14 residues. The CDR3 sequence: CASNLQGSNTEAFF. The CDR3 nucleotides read TGTGCCAGCAATTTACAGGGGAGTAACACTGAAGCTTTCTTT.

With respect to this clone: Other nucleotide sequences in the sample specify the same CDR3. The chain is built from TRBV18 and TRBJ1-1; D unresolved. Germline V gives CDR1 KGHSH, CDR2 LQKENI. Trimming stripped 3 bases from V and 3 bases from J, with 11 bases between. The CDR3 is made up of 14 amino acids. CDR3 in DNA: TGTGCCAGCTCACCGGTCGGACGGGACACTGAAGCTTTCTTT. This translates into CASSPVGRDTEAFF. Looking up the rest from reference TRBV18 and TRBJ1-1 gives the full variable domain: NAGVMQNPRHLVRRRGQEARLRCSPMKGHSHVYWYRQLPEEGLKFMVYLQKENIIDESGMPKERFSAEFPKEGPSILRIQQVVRGDSAAYFCASSPVGRDTEAFFGQGTRLTVV.

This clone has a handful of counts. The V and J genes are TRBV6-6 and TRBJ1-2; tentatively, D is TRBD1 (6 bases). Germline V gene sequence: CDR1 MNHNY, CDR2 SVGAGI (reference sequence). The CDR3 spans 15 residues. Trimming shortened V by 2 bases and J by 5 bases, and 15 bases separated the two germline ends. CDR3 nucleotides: TGTGCCAGCAGTTACGGGGGGGGCGAACGGTATGGCTACACCTTC. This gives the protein CASSYGGGERYGYTF.

CDR3 amino acids: CASSFLTGGSDTQYF. The CDR3 DNA sequence: TGTGCCAGCAGTTTTTTAACGGGAGGGTCAGATACGCAGTATTTT. V and J are TRBV27 and TRBJ2-3; TRBD2 matches 8 bases. J was trimmed by 4 bases and V by 3 bases; bases with no gene match: 6. The CDR3 sequence is 15 residues long. Germline V gene lookup returns CDR1 MNHEY and CDR2 SMNVEV (reference sequence).